This T cell receptor (beta chain) was documented in a study of T-cell reconstitution after alpha-beta-depleted transplantation in children. As concerns this clonotype: As yet, its antigen is unknown.

Study observations and caveats: In patients about two months after transplant, alpha-beta T cells reportedly arose from several hundred expanded graft clones. T-cell counts and diversity at one year post-transplant came mainly from newly produced T cells. Some patients showed high day-60 TCRbeta diversity, which derived from surviving recipient T cells and thymic progenitors.

Unique molecular identifiers were used to barcode this TCRbeta library. MiXCR, run by TCRdb on the PCR reads, gives a single entry per CDR3 protein. The data show almost 600,000 distinct CDR3 sequences, 20% to 30% seen once. V gave up 6 bases and J gave up 0 bases; unmatched junction bases: 10. The CDR3 contains 16 residues. The sequencing here drew on PBMCs, taken before TCRalphabeta/CD19-depleted stem cell transplant. The source is a boy younger than two with Wiskott-Aldrich syndrome, due to receive a stem cell transplant. The V call is TRBV12-3 or TRBV12-4, the J call TRBJ1-1; 7 bases match TRBD1. CDR3 nucleotides: TGTGCCAGCAGCCCAAGGGGGCTCCAGATGAACACTGAAGCTTTCTTT. It encodes CASSPRGLQMNTEAFF.